Following are 17 T cell receptor beta chains from one sample sequenced in a study of T cells in Graves' hyperthyroidism and ophthalmopathy. The source material, RNA transcripts, was used to amplify TCR beta CDR3 regions. RT-PCR in the first round (using the HTBI primer set) targeted the TCR CDR3. TCRdb re-called the multiplex PCR reads with MiXCR, one entry per CDR3 protein. This sample has 45,000 to 60,000 distinct CDR3 sequences, with just under 50% found just once. The specimen sequenced was blood. These receptors came from a woman aged 25 to 39 with Graves' ophthalmopathy.

At least ten counts were recorded for this clonotype. The rearrangement uses TRBV27 and TRBJ2-5; D is undetermined. Trimming took 6 bases from V and 5 from J, leaving 7 bases between them. Germline V gene data show CDR1 as MNHEY and CDR2 as SMNVEV (reference sequence). The CDR3 has 11 residues. The DNA for the CDR3 is TGTGCCAGCAGGGTTGTGGAGACCCAGTACTTC. It specifies CASRVVETQYF.

Concerning this clonotype: The final CDR3 position lacks the conserved phenylalanine or tryptophan, pointing to a likely read error. CDR3 residues: CASSRQQHRNTGELFC. In DNA form, the CDR3 reads TGTGCCAGCAGTCGACAACAGCACCGGAACACCGGGGAGCTGTTTTGT. This chain joins TRBV6-1 and TRBJ2-2; D gene unclear. Germline V gene data show CDR1 as MNHNS and CDR2 as SASEGT. V was shortened by 5 bases and J by 1 base, with 14 bases between the two germline ends. The CDR3 length is 16 residues.

In its sample, this clonotype was seen once. A read error may be the cause here, since a much bigger clone is one base away. This chain connects TRBV2 to TRBJ2-1; TRBD1 agrees at 7 bases. The CDR3 is made up of 13 amino acids. V lost 6 bases to trimming and J lost 6 bases; unmatched junction nucleotides: 5. CDR1 SNHLY and CDR2 FYNNEI come from the germline V gene. The CDR3 DNA reads as TGTGCCAGCAGCACCCGACAGGGCAATGAGCAGTTCTTC. It is translated as CASSTRQGNEQFF.

This clonotype was detected only a few times. The chain carries TRBV28 and TRBJ1-5; a weak D match, TRBD1 (5 bases). V lost 2 bases to trimming and J lost 5 bases, with 16 bases between them. The CDR3 contains 16 residues. Germline lookup yields CDR1 MDHEN and CDR2 SYDVKM. The DNA of the CDR3 is TGTGCCAGCAGTTTAGGGAGAAGTTGGGACGATCAGCCCCAGCATTTT. The encoded protein is CASSLGRSWDDQPQHF.

This clonotype was seen at least ten times. The V call is TRBV20-1, the J call TRBJ2-5; TRBD1 agrees at 10 bases. The V segment lost 6 bases and the J segment 4 bases; nucleotides outside the gene matches: 8. The CDR3 is 14 amino acids. The germline V gene has CDR1 DFQATT and CDR2 SNEGSKA (reference sequence). CDR3 sequence reads: CSAKTGGAGETQYF. In DNA form, the CDR3 reads TGCAGTGCCAAGACAGGGGGCGCGGGAGAGACCCAGTACTTC.

In this sample, this clonotype turned up many times. This chain connects TRBV29-1 to TRBJ2-2; 13 nucleotides align to TRBD2. This CDR3 is built from 14 residues. V lost 6 bases to trimming and J lost 4 bases; unmatched junction nucleotides: 2. The germline V gene encodes CDR1 SQVTM and CDR2 ANQGSEA. Written as DNA, the CDR3 is TGCAGCGTAGGGACTAGCGGGGTCACCGGGGAGCTGTTTTTT. Residues: CSVGTSGVTGELFF.

In its sample, this clonotype was seen many times. CDR3 residues: CASSQDGRKVQHF. The CDR3 region has the DNA TGCGCCAGCAGCCAAGATGGTCGGAAGGTCCAGCATTTT. J is TRBJ1-5 and V is TRBV4-1; D gene unclear. Germline CDR1 MGHRA, CDR2 YSYEKL. The CDR3 totals 13 residues. V was clipped by 0 bases and J by 12 bases, with 12 bases between them.

In this sample, this clonotype turned up once. The rearrangement links TRBV14 to TRBJ2-3; D not certain. CDR3 length: 11 residues. Germline V gives CDR1 SGHDN, CDR2 FVKESK. Trimming removed 3 bases from V and 8 bases from J, with 6 bases in between. The DNA of the CDR3 is TGTGCCAGCAGCCAGAAGGTTACGCAGTATTTT. Encoded protein: CASSQKVTQYF. The variable domain in full, completed from reference TRBV14 and TRBJ2-3, reads EAGVTQFPSHSVIEKGQTVTLRCDPISGHDNLYWYRRVMGKEIKFLLHFVKESKQDESGMPNNRFLAERTGGTYSTLKVQPAELEDSGVYFCASSQKVTQYFGPGTRLTVL.

This chain uses TRBV28 with TRBJ2-5; D unclear. Trimming pared 8 bases from V and 9 bases from J, leaving 16 bases between. This CDR3 comprises 12 residues. Looked up from germline, CDR1 is MDHEN and CDR2 is SYDVKM. The CDR3 DNA reads TGTGCCAGCCGCAGACTGGCTGGGGCCCAGTACTTC. This gives the protein CASRRLAGAQYF.

The rearrangement links TRBV20-1 to TRBJ1-2; tentative D call: TRBD1 (6 bases). The CDR3 length is 12 residues. The germline V and J ends were trimmed by 6 bases and 2 bases, with 10 bases remaining between them. Germline values: CDR1 DFQATT, CDR2 SNEGSKA (reference sequence). The DNA for the CDR3 is TGCAGTGCCAGGACAGCAAACTATGGCTACACCTTC. This encodes CSARTANYGYTF.

V is TRBV2 and J is TRBJ1-2; D is uncertain. Germline values: CDR1 SNHLY, CDR2 FYNNEI. The CDR3 is 15 residues long. Trimming removed 1 base at V and 0 bases at J, with 9 bases between. The CDR3: CASSEGEGANYGYTF. DNA for the CDR3: TGTGCCAGCAGTGAAGGTGAGGGTGCTAACTATGGCTACACCTTC.

As for this clonotype: Compared with germline, one end of the junction differs, possibly owing to a read error. The CDR3 DNA sequence: TGTGCCAGCAGCCTACAAGGGACAGCTACGCAGTATTTT. Translated, it gives CASSLQGTATQYF. The chain carries TRBV7-9 and TRBJ2-3; 7 bases fit TRBD1. The CDR3 runs to 13 residues. Germline V gene sequence: CDR1 SEHNR, CDR2 FQNEAQ (reference sequence).

The chain joins TRBV7-9 to TRBJ2-5; 8 nucleotides agree with TRBD1. The CDR3 loop spans 12 amino acids. CDR1 SEHNR and CDR2 FQNEAQ come from the germline V gene (reference sequence). V trimming: 2 bases; J trimming: 14 bases; junction bases outside the gene matches: 7. CDR3 loop: CASSLNSGTGYF. The CDR3 DNA follows: TGTGCCAGCAGCTTAAACTCTGGGACAGGCTACTTC.

This clonotype is judged medium-sized. The chain links TRBV15 to TRBJ1-2; no clear D gene. This CDR3 has 14 residues. Trimming pared 2 bases from V and 2 bases from J, leaving 9 bases between. Germline values: CDR1 LNHNV, CDR2 YYDKDF (reference sequence). The chain's CDR3 is CATSRPFTNYGYTF. The CDR3 DNA reads as TGTGCCACCAGCAGACCATTTACCAACTATGGCTACACCTTC.

This clonotype came up many times. The chain uses TRBV28 and TRBJ2-7; the D is unclear. The CDR3 is 10 amino acids. The germline gives CDR1 MDHEN, CDR2 SYDVKM. Trimming took off 6 bases at V and 3 bases at J, with 3 bases between the two ends. The CDR3: CASRNYEQYF. The CDR3 nucleotides are TGTGCCAGCAGGAACTACGAGCAGTACTTC.

This rearrangement joins TRBV3-1 to TRBJ1-3; D possibly corresponds to TRBD1 (6 bases). Germline loops: CDR1 LGHDT, CDR2 YNNKEL (reference sequence). The CDR3 runs 14 residues. The V end was cut by 6 bases, the J end by 4 bases, with 13 bases between. CDR3 region: CASSHTGRGNTIYF. CDR3 DNA sequence: TGTGCCAGCAGTCATACAGGGAGGGGAAACACCATATATTTT.

This clonotype was counted at least ten times. The chain is built from TRBV20-1 and TRBJ2-5, with D perhaps matching TRBD1 (6 bases). Germline V gene data show CDR1 as DFQATT and CDR2 as SNEGSKA (reference sequence). The CDR3 sequence is 13 residues long. The CDR3: CSCQLGHEGTQYF. The CDR3 DNA is TGCAGCTGCCAATTGGGACATGAAGGGACCCAGTACTTC.